The present TCR beta chain was sequenced within a study of T cells in Graves' hyperthyroidism and ophthalmopathy. This clonotype was detected many times. From RNA transcripts, TCR beta CDR3 regions were amplified. With the HTBI primer set, the TCR CDR3 went through a first round of RT-PCR. TCRdb analysed the multiplex PCR reads with MiXCR anew, one entry per CDR3 protein. The data contain approximately 410,000 distinct CDR3 sequences, roughly 14% of them singletons. V trimming: 5 bases; J trimming: 2 bases; junction bases outside the gene matches: 5. The CDR3 loop spans 15 amino acids. In germline, CDR1 is MNHNS, CDR2 SASEGT.

J is TRBJ2-5 and V is TRBV6-1; 10 bases are shared with TRBD2. This clonotype was obtained from a man between 18 and 35 years old with Graves' ophthalmopathy. The sequenced sample consisted of blood. The CDR3, as DNA: TGTGCCAGCAGTCAACTAGCGGGGACTCAAGAGACCCAGTACTTC. Protein sequence: CASSQLAGTQETQYF.